These 28 T cell receptor beta chains originate from one sample sequenced in a study of blood T cell repertoires in COVID-19. Assay: immunoSEQ multiplex PCR; the TCRdb copy retains only in-frame clones and omits some. The sample records approximately 240,000 clones, under 95% being singletons. Sequencing was carried out using PBMCs or T cells enriched from blood (not recorded which). The source of these receptors is a woman in her late teens or twenties who had recovered from COVID-19.

The chain employs TRBV5-1 and TRBJ2-5, with a weak D call TRBD2 (5 bases). This CDR3 comprises 11 residues. V was pared by 3 bases and J by 5 bases, with 5 bases between. Germline V gene lookup returns CDR1 SGHRS and CDR2 YFSETQ. CDR3 nucleotide sequence: TGCGCCAGCAGCTGGAGGGAGACCCAGTACTTC. Encoded protein: CASSWRETQYF.

This clone was counted a single time. The rearrangement uses TRBV5-4 and TRBJ1-1; TRBD1 aligns across 7 bases. V was pared by 1 base and J by 2 bases, with 2 bases of the junction left unmatched. Germline assignment: CDR1 SGHNT and CDR2 YYREEE (reference sequence). The CDR3 totals 14 residues. The CDR3 reads CASSLQGVNTEAFF. The CDR3 DNA reads as TGTGCCAGCAGCTTGCAGGGGGTAAACACTGAAGCTTTCTTT. The full variable domain, completed using reference TRBV5-4 and TRBJ1-1, is ETGVTQSPTHLIKTRGQQVTLRCSSQSGHNTVSWYQQALGQGPQFIFQYYREEENGRGNFPPRFSGLQFPNYSSELNVNALELDDSALYLCASSLQGVNTEAFFGQGTRLTVV.

V is TRBV28 and J is TRBJ1-2; D is ambiguous. V dropped 3 bases and J dropped 4 bases, with 18 bases sitting between them. CDR1 and CDR2 (germline): MDHEN, SYDVKM. The CDR3 covers 16 residues. The CDR3: CASSFGWAVPIYGYTF. CDR3 sequence (DNA): TGTGCCAGCAGTTTTGGGTGGGCAGTCCCGATCTATGGCTACACCTTC.

V and J are TRBV5-1 and TRBJ2-2, with 11 bases aligning to TRBD2. Germline CDR1 SGHRS, CDR2 YFSETQ. This CDR3 has 16 residues. The ends lost 6 bases at V and 0 bases at J; junction bases unmatched: 4. The CDR3, as DNA: TGCGCCAGCACGTGGACTAGCGGGTCGAACACCGGGGAGCTGTTTTTT. Amino acids: CASTWTSGSNTGELFF.

The genes are TRBV5-1 and TRBJ1-6, with 11 bases aligning to TRBD1. The CDR3 sequence is 14 residues long. V gave up 2 bases and J gave up 9 bases; unmatched junction bases: 1. CDR1 SGHRS and CDR2 YFSETQ come from the germline V gene. This CDR3 is CASSFGQGASPLHF. The CDR3 DNA is TGCGCCAGCAGCTTCGGACAGGGGGCTTCACCCCTCCACTTT.

The rearrangement links TRBV10-3 to TRBJ2-1; tentatively, D is TRBD1 (6 bases). V lost 4 bases to trimming and J lost 8 bases, with 18 bases between them. This CDR3 has 15 amino acids. Germline-derived CDR1 and CDR2 are ENHRY and SYGVKD. CDR3 amino acids: CAISAGSGKGDEQFF. In DNA, the CDR3 is TGTGCCATCAGTGCGGGGAGCGGAAAGGGGGATGAGCAGTTCTTC.

The rearrangement links TRBV19 to TRBJ1-4; D remains unclear. The length of the CDR3 is 15 residues. Germline-derived CDR1 and CDR2 are LNHDA and SQIVND (reference sequence). Trimming removed 5 bases from V and 0 bases from J, with 10 bases in between. For the CDR3, the DNA is TGTGCCAGTAGTGTGGGGAGCGCAACTAATGAAAAACTGTTTTTT. It is translated as CASSVGSATNEKLFF.

This chain connects TRBV4-1 to TRBJ1-2; 7 positions agree with TRBD1. The CDR3 covers 14 residues. Germline V gene lookup returns CDR1 MGHRA and CDR2 YSYEKL. V lost 0 bases, J lost 8 bases, and 6 bases stayed unmatched. CDR3 region: CASSQDGDRAGYTF. In DNA, the CDR3 is TGCGCCAGCAGCCAAGATGGCGACAGGGCCGGCTACACCTTC.

This clone was recorded once. V gene TRBV9 combines with J gene TRBJ1-1; tentative D call: TRBD1 (5 bases). V shed 0 bases and J shed 3 bases, with 12 bases lying between them. Germline CDR1 and CDR2: SGDLS and YYNGEE. The CDR3 totals 15 residues. CDR3 nucleotides: TGTGCCAGCAGCGTAGTGTCCAGGGCGGACACTGAAGCTTTCTTT. Translated: CASSVVSRADTEAFF.

This sequence joins TRBV6-1 and TRBJ1-3; the D is unclear. Germline V gene lookup returns CDR1 MNHNS and CDR2 SASEGT. V lost 2 bases and J lost 0, with 11 bases in between. The CDR3 runs to 16 residues. CDR3 in amino acids: CASSETYSYSGNTIYF. The CDR3 nucleotides read TGTGCCAGCAGTGAAACGTATTCCTACTCTGGAAACACCATATATTTT.

This clone showed up just once. V and J are TRBV10-3 and TRBJ2-1, with D possibly TRBD1 on 6 matching bases. Germline V gives CDR1 ENHRY, CDR2 SYGVKD. The CDR3 runs to 14 residues. V was cut by 3 bases and J by 5 bases, with 11 bases left in between. CDR3 amino acids: CAISEGTRNNEQFF. The CDR3 DNA sequence: TGTGCCATCAGTGAAGGGACAAGAAACAATGAGCAGTTCTTC.

The rearrangement links TRBV7-9 to TRBJ1-1; possibly TRBD1 for D (5 bases). The V gene lost 7 bases and the J gene lost 2 bases, with 14 bases spanning the gap. CDR3 length: 14 amino acids. In germline, CDR1 is SEHNR, CDR2 FQNEAQ (reference sequence). The CDR3 loop reads CASTWGGSNTEAFF. In DNA, the CDR3 is TGTGCCAGCACCTGGGGGGGGTCCAACACTGAAGCTTTCTTT.

The genes are TRBV19 and TRBJ2-4; TRBD2 is a possible D gene (6 bases). V lost 1 base and J lost 0, with 7 bases in between. There are 15 residues in the CDR3. Germline CDR1 reads LNHDA; CDR2 reads SQIVND (reference sequence). The CDR3 sequence: CASSIGGVAKNIQYF. CDR3 DNA sequence: TGTGCCAGTAGTATAGGGGGGGTAGCCAAAAACATTCAGTACTTC.

This clone was observed once. The CDR3 region is CASSVGTVHGYTF. The CDR3 nucleotides are TGTGCCAGCAGCGTTGGTACAGTCCATGGCTACACCTTC. This chain links TRBV9 with TRBJ1-2; D is unclear. Germline V gene data show CDR1 as SGDLS and CDR2 as YYNGEE. The CDR3 covers 13 residues. With 2 bases removed from V and 6 bases from J, the gap between germline ends came to 11 bases.

The J gene is TRBJ1-1, the V gene TRBV6-5, with D uncertain. V was pared by 8 bases and J by 1 base, with 5 bases between. The CDR3 spans 11 residues. Germline CDR1 MNHEY, CDR2 SVGAGI. For the CDR3, the DNA is TGTGCCAGCTCCGGGAACACTGAAGCTTTCTTT. Translating gives CASSGNTEAFF.

A single count supports this clone. J is TRBJ1-6 and V is TRBV2; 10 nucleotides line up with TRBD1. Trimming cost V 4 bases and J 9 bases; bases outside gene matches: 3. The V gene's germline CDR1 is SNHLY and CDR2 FYNNEI. The length of the CDR3 is 14 residues. CDR3 sequence (DNA): TGTGCCAGCAGTGCCGGGACAGGGGTTTCACCCCTCCACTTT. It specifies CASSAGTGVSPLHF.

The chain employs TRBV7-2 and TRBJ2-3; 11 bases line up with TRBD2. The V and J ends lost 5 bases and 4 bases, in that order; junction bases with no gene match: 8. Germline V gives CDR1 SGHTA, CDR2 FQGNSA. CDR3 length: 16 amino acids. CDR3 residues: CASSLVAGGRADTQYF. CDR3 in DNA: TGTGCCAGCAGCCTAGTAGCGGGGGGGCGGGCAGATACGCAGTATTTT.

The chain uses TRBV27 and TRBJ1-3, with D hard to call. The V gene's germline CDR1 is MNHEY and CDR2 SMNVEV (reference sequence). CDR3 length: 18 residues. Between the trimmed V and J ends, which lost 5 bases and 0 bases, there was a span of 20 bases. CDR3 DNA sequence: TGTGCCAGCAGTCCCCTAGGAATCGGGGTTTACTCTGGAAACACCATATATTTT. Translating gives CASSPLGIGVYSGNTIYF.

On this clone itself: The sample contains more than one DNA sequence encoding this CDR3. This chain connects TRBV9 to TRBJ1-5; TRBD1 agrees at 7 bases. The V gene end was trimmed by 0 bases and the J gene end by 2 bases; junction bases not matched to a gene: 2. CDR3 length: 15 residues. Looked up from germline, CDR1 is SGDLS and CDR2 is YYNGEE. The CDR3, as DNA: TGTGCCAGCAGCGTAGGAACAGGGGGCAATCAGCCCCAGCATTTT. The encoded protein is CASSVGTGGNQPQHF.

CDR3 residues: CASSPPVGGPAYNEQFF. CDR3 DNA sequence: TGTGCCAGCTCACCACCGGTCGGCGGGCCAGCCTACAATGAGCAGTTCTTC. The chain combines TRBV18 with TRBJ2-1; D possibly corresponds to TRBD2 (5 bases). The germline V gene encodes CDR1 KGHSH and CDR2 LQKENI. V shed 0 bases and J shed 2 bases, with 14 bases lying between them. The CDR3 contains 17 residues.

The genes are TRBV6-5 and TRBJ1-2; the D gene is possibly TRBD1 (5 bases). This CDR3 has 14 residues. CDR1 and CDR2 (germline): MNHEY, SVGAGI. V lost 0 bases to trimming and J lost 4 bases, with 9 bases between them. In nucleotides, the CDR3 is TGTGCCAGCAGTTACTCGTACGGGGGCTATGGCTACACCTTC. This encodes CASSYSYGGYGYTF.

This clone was counted once. DNA for the CDR3: TGTGCCATCAGTGATCGGGGGGGCCGCGAGACCCAGTACTTC. The encoded protein is CAISDRGGRETQYF. The genes are TRBV10-3 and TRBJ2-5; 8 nucleotides agree with TRBD2. The CDR3 is made up of 14 amino acids. CDR1 and CDR2 from the germline V gene are ENHRY and SYGVKD. Germline trimming cut 3 bases from V and 5 bases from J; bases unmatched to any gene: 5.

The table lists this clone with a count of one. This chain joins TRBV3-1 (or the pseudogene TRBV3-2) and TRBJ1-5, with D uncertain. This CDR3 comprises 18 residues. The V end lost 0 bases, the J end lost 0 bases, and 15 bases lay between the germline ends. Germline assignment: CDR1 LGHDT and CDR2 YNNKEL (reference sequence). CDR3 amino acids: CASSQEVSGDGSNQPQHF. CDR3 nucleotides: TGTGCCAGCAGCCAAGAAGTTTCGGGAGACGGTAGCAATCAGCCCCAGCATTTT.

The rearrangement uses TRBV29-1 and TRBJ2-7; 9 bases are a match to TRBD1. The CDR3 spans 14 residues. With 6 bases clipped from V and 5 bases from J, the junction kept 11 bases outside the gene matches. Germline V gene lookup returns CDR1 SQVTM and CDR2 ANQGSEA. The CDR3 bases are TGCAGCGTCGACCTGTCGGGACAGGGCCACGAGCAGTACTTC. Its protein product is CSVDLSGQGHEQYF.

The J gene is TRBJ2-1, the V gene TRBV2; unclear D gene. V was trimmed by 1 base and J by 0 bases, leaving 4 bases between them. Germline CDR1 reads SNHLY; CDR2 reads FYNNEI. The CDR3 covers 14 residues. The CDR3 loop is CASSEDSSYNEQFF. The CDR3 DNA is TGTGCCAGCAGTGAAGACAGCTCCTACAATGAGCAGTTCTTC.

The chain carries TRBV10-2 and TRBJ1-1; no definite D call. The germline V gene has CDR1 WSHSY and CDR2 SAAADI. Trimming took 2 bases from V and 1 from J, leaving 8 bases between them. This CDR3 comprises 14 residues. The CDR3: CASSEGRTNTEAFF. The DNA for the CDR3 is TGCGCCAGCAGTGAGGGCCGAACGAACACTGAAGCTTTCTTT.

The chain joins TRBV11-2 to TRBJ1-1; the D gene is possibly TRBD1 (6 bases). The V gene lost 7 bases and the J gene lost 6 bases, with 18 bases spanning the gap. The CDR3 consists of 14 residues. Germline values: CDR1 SGHAT, CDR2 FQNNGV. The CDR3 DNA sequence: TGTGCCAGCAACAAAGTGGGGGGGGCTCCTGAAGCTTTCTTT. It is translated as CASNKVGGAPEAFF.

The chain recombines TRBV25-1 with TRBJ1-1; D remains unclear. The germline gives CDR1 MGHDK, CDR2 SYGVNS. V lost 6 bases, J lost 3 bases, and 8 bases lay in between. This CDR3 region has 12 residues. CDR3 DNA sequence: TGTGCCAGCAGAAGAGGGTACACTGAAGCTTTCTTT. It codes for CASRRGYTEAFF.